This TCR beta chain was profiled in a study of patients and donors after allogeneic stem cell transplantation. MiXCR, run by TCRdb on the RT-PCR reads, gives a single entry per CDR3 protein. The sample lists some 150,000 distinct CDR3 sequences; 37% were seen once. This clonotype appeared many times. The clonotype originates from a human donor who was either an allogeneic HSCT recipient or a stem cell or donor lymphocyte infusion donor (not recorded which). It is not recorded whose cells these are; they may come from a transplant donor. Sequencing was done on a sample of blood, either unsorted or a sorted T cell fraction (not recorded which).

The CDR3, as DNA: TGCAGTGCTCCGCCGGCCCTGAACTTCTATGGCTACACCTTC. It yields the protein CSAPPALNFYGYTF. V usage is TRBV20-1 and J usage is TRBJ1-2; no reliable D call. CDR1 is DFQATT and CDR2 is SNEGSKA in the germline V gene (reference sequence). This CDR3 comprises 14 residues. Trimming took 5 bases from V and 4 from J, leaving 17 bases between them.